This T cell receptor beta chain was sequenced for a study of T cell responses to AZD1222 COVID-19 vaccine. Study conclusions and caveats: CD4 TCRs covered the whole spike, strongest at regions 160-218 and 743-854. Clonal diversity was possibly underestimated; the donors were predominantly white British and more often female.

There are 17 residues in the CDR3. Germline V gene lookup returns CDR1 KGHSH and CDR2 LQKENI. The V gene lost 4 bases and the J gene lost 0 bases, with 18 bases spanning the gap. TCRdb keeps only in-frame clones here, not all; method: immunoSEQ multiplex PCR. The repertoire includes 100,000 to 150,000 clones, about 82% of them detected once, and 17% sits in the top ten. Regarding this clone: The antigen is unknown.

This chain joins TRBV18 and TRBJ1-1; D perhaps matches TRBD1 (5 bases). The specimen was peripheral blood, collected 28 days after the second AZD1222 dose. This TCR was sampled from an adult who received the AZD1222 COVID-19 vaccine. The CDR3 region has the DNA TGTGCCAGCTCACTCTGGGGCTCGGGCCGACTGAACACTGAAGCTTTCTTT. Residues: CASSLWGSGRLNTEAFF.